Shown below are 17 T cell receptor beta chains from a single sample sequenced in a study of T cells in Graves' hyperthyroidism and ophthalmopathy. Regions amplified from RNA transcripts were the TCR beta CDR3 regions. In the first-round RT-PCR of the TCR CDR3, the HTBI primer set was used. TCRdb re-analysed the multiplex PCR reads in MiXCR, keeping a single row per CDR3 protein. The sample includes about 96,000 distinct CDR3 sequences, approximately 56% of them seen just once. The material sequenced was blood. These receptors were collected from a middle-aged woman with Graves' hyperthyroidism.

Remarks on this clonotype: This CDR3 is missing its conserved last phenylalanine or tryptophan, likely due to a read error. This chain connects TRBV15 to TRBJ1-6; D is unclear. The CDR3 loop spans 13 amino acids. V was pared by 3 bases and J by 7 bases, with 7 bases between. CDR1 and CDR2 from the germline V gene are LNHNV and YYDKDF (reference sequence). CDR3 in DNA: TGTGCCACCAGCAGCGATTCAAATTCACCCCTCCACTCT. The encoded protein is CATSSDSNSPLHS.

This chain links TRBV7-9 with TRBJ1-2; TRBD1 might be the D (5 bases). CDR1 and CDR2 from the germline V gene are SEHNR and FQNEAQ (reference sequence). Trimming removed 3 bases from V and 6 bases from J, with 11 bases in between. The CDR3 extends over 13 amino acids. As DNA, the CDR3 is TGTGCCAGCAGCTTTAGGGGAAATAATGGCTACACCTTC. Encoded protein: CASSFRGNNGYTF.

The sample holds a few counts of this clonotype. CDR3 sequence (DNA): TGTGCTAGAGGTCCGGGGCTCCACTCTGGAAACACCATATATTTT. Residues: CARGPGLHSGNTIYF. The rearrangement uses TRBV25-1 and TRBJ1-3, with D possibly matching TRBD1 (5 bases). CDR3 length: 15 residues. Germline V gives CDR1 MGHDK, CDR2 SYGVNS.

The CDR3 reads CASSFGAVSYEQYF. The CDR3, as DNA: TGTGCCAGCAGTTTCGGGGCCGTCTCCTACGAGCAGTACTTC. This chain connects TRBV2 to TRBJ2-7; perhaps D is TRBD1 or TRBD2 (5 bases each). This CDR3 has 14 amino acids. Looked up from germline, CDR1 is SNHLY and CDR2 is FYNNEI. Trimming cost V 5 bases and J 0 bases, with 11 bases left between them.

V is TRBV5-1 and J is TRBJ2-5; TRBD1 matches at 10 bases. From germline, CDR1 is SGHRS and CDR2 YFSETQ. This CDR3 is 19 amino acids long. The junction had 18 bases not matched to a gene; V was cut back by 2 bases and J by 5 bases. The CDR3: CASSFGQGGQRIREETQYF. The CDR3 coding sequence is TGCGCCAGCAGCTTCGGACAGGGGGGACAGCGTATAAGAGAGGAGACCCAGTACTTC. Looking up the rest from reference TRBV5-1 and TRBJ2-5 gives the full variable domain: KAGVTQTPRYLIKTRGQQVTLSCSPISGHRSVSWYQQTPGQGLQFLFEYFSETQRNKGNFPGRFSGRQFSNSRSEMNVSTLELGDSALYLCASSFGQGGQRIREETQYFGPGTRLLVL.

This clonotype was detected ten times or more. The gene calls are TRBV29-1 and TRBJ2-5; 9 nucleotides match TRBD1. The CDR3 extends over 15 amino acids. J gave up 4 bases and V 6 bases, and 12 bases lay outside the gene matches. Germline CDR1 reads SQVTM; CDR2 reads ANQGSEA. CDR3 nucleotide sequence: TGCAGCGTCGCAACCGGGACAGGGTTGCCAGAGACCCAGTACTTC. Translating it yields CSVATGTGLPETQYF.

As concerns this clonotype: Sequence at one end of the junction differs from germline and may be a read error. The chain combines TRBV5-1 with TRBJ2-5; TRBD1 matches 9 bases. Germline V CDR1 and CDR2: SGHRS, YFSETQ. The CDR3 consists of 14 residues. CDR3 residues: CASSSGQGKETQYF. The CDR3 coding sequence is TGTGCCAGCAGCTCAGGACAGGGGAAAGAGACCCAGTACTTC.

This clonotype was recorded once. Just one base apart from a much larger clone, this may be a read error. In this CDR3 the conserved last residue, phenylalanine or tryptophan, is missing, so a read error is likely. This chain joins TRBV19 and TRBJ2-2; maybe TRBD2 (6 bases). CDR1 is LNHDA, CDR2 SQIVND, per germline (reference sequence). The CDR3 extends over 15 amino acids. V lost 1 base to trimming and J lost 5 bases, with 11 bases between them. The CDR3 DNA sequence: TGTGCCAGTAGTATAGGGCCGGGGAGGACCGGGGAGCTGTTTCTT. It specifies CASSIGPGRTGELFL.

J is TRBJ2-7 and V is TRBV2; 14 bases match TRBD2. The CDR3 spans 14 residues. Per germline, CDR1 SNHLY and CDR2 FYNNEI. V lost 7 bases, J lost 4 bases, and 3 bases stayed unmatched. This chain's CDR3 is CASMGLAGAYEQYF. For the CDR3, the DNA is TGTGCCAGCATGGGACTAGCGGGAGCATACGAGCAGTACTTC.

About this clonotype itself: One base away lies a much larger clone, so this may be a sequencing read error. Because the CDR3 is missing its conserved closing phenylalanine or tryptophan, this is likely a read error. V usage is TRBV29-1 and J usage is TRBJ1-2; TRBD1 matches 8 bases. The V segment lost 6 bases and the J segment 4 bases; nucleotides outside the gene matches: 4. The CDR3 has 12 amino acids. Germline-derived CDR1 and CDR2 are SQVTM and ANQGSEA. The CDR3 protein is CSVGTGGYGYTI. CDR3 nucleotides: TGCAGCGTAGGAACAGGGGGCTATGGCTACACCATC.

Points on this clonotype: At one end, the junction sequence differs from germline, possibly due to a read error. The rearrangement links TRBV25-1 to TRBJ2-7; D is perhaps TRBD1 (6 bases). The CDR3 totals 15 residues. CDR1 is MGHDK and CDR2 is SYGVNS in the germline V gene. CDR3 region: CASSAQDRGSYEQCF. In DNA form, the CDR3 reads TGTGCCAGCAGTGCCCAGGACAGAGGCTCCTACGAGCAGTGCTTC.

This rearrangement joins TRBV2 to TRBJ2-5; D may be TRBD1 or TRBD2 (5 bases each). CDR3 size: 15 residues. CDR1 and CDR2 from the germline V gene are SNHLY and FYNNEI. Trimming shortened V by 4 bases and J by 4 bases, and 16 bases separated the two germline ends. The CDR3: CASSALTGTSETQYF. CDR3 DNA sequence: TGTGCCAGCAGTGCTTTGACCGGGACGTCAGAGACCCAGTACTTC.

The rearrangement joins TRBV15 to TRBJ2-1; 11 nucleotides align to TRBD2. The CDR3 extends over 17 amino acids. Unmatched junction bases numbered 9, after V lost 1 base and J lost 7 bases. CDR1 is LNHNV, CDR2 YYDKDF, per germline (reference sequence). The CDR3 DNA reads TGTGCCACCAGCAGAGCTCCCGCGGGACTAGCGGTGAATGAGCAGTTCTTC. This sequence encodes CATSRAPAGLAVNEQFF.

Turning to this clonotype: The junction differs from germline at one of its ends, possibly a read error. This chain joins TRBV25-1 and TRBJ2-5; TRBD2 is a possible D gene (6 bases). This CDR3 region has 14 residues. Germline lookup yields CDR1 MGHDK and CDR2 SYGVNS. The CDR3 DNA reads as TGTGCCGCCCGGGACTCCCATACCCAAGAGGCCCAGTACTTC. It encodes CAARDSHTQEAQYF.

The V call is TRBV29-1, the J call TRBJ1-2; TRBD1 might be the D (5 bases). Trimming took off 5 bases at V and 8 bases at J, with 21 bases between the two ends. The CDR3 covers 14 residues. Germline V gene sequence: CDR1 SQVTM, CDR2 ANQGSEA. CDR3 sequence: CSVLTRDAQGGYTF. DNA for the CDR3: TGCAGCGTTCTTACCCGGGACGCCCAAGGCGGCTACACCTTC.

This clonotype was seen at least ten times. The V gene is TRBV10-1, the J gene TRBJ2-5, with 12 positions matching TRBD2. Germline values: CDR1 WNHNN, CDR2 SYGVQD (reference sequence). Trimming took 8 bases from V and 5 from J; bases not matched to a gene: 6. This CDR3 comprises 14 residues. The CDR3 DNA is TGCGCCAGCGAGACTAGCGGGAGTACTGAGACCCAGTACTTC. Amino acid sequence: CASETSGSTETQYF.

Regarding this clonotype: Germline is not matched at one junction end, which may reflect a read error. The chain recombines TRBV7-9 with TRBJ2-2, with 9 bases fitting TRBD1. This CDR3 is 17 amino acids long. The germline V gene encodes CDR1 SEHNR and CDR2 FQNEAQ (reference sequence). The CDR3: CASSSRTGGFNTGELFF. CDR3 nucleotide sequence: TGCGCCAGCAGCAGCCGCACAGGGGGCTTTAACACCGGGGAGCTGTTTTTT. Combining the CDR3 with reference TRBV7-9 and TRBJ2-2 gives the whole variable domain DTGVSQNPRHKITKRGQNVTFRCDPISEHNRLYWYRQTLGQGPEFLTYFQNEAQLEKSRLLSDRFSAERPKGSFSTLEIQRTEQGDSAMYLCASSSRTGGFNTGELFFGEGSRLTVL.